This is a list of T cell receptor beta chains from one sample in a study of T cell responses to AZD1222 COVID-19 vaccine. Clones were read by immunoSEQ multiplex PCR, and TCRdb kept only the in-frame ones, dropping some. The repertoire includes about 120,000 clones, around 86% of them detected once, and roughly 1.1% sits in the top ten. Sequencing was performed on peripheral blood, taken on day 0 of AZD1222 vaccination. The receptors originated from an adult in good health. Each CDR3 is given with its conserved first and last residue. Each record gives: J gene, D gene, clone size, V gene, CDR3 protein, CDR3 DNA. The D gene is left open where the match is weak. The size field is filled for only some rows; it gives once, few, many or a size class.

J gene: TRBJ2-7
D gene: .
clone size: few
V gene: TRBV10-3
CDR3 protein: CAIQGQSSYEQYF
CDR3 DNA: TGTGCCATTCAGGGGCAGAGCTCCTACGAGCAGTACTTC

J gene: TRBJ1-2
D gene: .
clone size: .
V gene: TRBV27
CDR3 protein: CASSFGGSGYTF
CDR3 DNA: TGTGCCAGCAGTTTCGGGGGCTCAGGCTACACCTTC

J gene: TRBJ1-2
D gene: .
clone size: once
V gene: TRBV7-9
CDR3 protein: CASRPGDLANYGYTF
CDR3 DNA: TGTGCCAGCAGACCGGGGGACCTAGCTAACTATGGCTACACCTTC

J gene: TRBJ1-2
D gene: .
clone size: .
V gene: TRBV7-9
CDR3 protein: CASSLTGRSYGYTF
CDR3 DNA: TGTGCCAGCAGCTTGACCGGCAGGAGCTATGGCTACACCTTC

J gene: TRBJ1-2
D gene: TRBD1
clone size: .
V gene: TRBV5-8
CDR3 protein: CASSSWTGKANYGYTF
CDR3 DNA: TGTGCCAGCAGCTCCTGGACAGGGAAGGCCAACTATGGCTACACCTTC

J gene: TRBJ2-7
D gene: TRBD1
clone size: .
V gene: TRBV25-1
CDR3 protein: CASRSDRVEDEQYF
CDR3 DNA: TGTGCCAGCAGGTCCGACAGGGTTGAAGACGAGCAGTACTTC

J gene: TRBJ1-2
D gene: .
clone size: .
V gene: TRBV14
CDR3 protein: CASSPHGGYGYTF
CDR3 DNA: TGTGCCAGCAGCCCCCACGGGGGATATGGCTACACCTTC

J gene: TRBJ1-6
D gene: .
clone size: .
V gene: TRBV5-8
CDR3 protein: CASLNTYNSPLHF
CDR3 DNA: TGTGCCAGCCTAAATACGTATAATTCACCCCTCCACTTT

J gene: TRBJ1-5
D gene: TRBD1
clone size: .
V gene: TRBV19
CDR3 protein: CASTKATGEVGAYSNQPQHF
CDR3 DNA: TGTGCCAGTACCAAAGCCACAGGGGAGGTAGGGGCTTATAGCAATCAGCCCCAGCATTTT

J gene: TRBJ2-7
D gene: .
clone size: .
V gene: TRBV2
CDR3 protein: CASAPGVWYEQYF
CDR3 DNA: TGTGCCAGCGCCCCTGGGGTGTGGTACGAGCAGTACTTC

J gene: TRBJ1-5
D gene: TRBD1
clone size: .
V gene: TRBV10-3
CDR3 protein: CAISGDRAYQPQHF
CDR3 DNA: TGTGCCATCAGTGGAGACAGGGCCTATCAGCCCCAGCATTTT

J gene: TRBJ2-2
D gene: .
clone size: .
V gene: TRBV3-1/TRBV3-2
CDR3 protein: CASKEQGTTGELFF
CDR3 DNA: TGTGCCAGCAAGGAGCAGGGTACCACCGGGGAGCTGTTTTTT

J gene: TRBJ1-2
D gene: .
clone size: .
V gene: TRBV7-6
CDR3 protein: CASSLAGTGTRSGYTF
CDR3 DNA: TGTGCCAGCAGCTTAGCGGGTACTGGGACCAGGTCGGGCTACACCTTC

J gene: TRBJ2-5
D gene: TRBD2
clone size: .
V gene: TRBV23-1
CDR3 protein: CASSPPQRGLAAYQETQYF
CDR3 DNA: TGCGCCAGCAGTCCCCCTCAGAGGGGACTAGCGGCGTACCAAGAGACCCAGTACTTC

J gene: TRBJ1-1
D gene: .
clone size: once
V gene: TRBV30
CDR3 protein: CAWRGRGAFF
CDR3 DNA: TGTGCCTGGAGAGGCCGAGGAGCTTTCTTT

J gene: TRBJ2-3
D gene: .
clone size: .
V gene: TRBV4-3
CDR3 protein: CASSQFDPAVRYIRTDTQYF
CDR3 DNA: TGCGCCAGCAGCCAATTTGACCCAGCGGTGCGCTATATCCGCACAGATACGCAGTATTTT

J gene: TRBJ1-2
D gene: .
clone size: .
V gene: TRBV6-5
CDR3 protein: CASSSTRGPGTYTF
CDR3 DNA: TGTGCCAGCAGTTCCACACGGGGGCCCGGGACCTACACCTTC

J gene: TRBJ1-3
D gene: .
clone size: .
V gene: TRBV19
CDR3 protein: CASTRTARVGNTIYF
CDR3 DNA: TGTGCCAGTACCCGGACTGCGAGGGTGGGAAACACCATATATTTT

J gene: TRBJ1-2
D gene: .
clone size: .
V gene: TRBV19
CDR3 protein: CASRPGAAGPGFGYTF
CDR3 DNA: TGTGCCAGTAGGCCCGGGGCAGCCGGACCCGGGTTTGGCTACACCTTC

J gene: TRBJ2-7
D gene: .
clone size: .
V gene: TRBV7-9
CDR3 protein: CASSLIGQTTYEQYF
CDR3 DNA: TGTGCCAGCAGCTTGATCGGACAGACGACCTACGAGCAGTACTTC

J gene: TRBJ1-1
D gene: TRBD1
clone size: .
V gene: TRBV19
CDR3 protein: CASSIFDRAGTEAFF
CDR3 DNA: TGTGCCAGTAGTATATTCGACAGGGCGGGTACTGAAGCTTTCTTT

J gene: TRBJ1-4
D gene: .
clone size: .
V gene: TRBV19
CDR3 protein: CASSARTGSDDEKLFF
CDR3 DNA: TGTGCCAGTAGTGCCCGTACAGGGTCCGACGATGAAAAACTGTTTTTT

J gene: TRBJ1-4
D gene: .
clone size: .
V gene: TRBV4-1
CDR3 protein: CASSQGVREGFNEKLFF
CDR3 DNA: TGCGCCAGCAGCCAAGGGGTCAGGGAGGGGTTCAATGAAAAACTGTTTTTT

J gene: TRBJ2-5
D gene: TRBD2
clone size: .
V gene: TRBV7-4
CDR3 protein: CASNSLAGGSLPQYF
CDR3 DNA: TGTGCCAGCAACAGTCTAGCGGGGGGTTCTCTCCCCCAGTACTTC

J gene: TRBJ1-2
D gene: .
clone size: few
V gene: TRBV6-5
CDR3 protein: CASSYSTLGEGYTF
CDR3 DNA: TGTGCCAGCAGTTACTCTACGTTGGGCGAAGGCTACACCTTC

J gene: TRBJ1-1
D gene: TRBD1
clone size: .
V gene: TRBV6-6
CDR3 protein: CASRRAGQTGTEAFF
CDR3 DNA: TGTGCCAGCAGGCGCGCGGGACAGACTGGCACTGAAGCTTTCTTT

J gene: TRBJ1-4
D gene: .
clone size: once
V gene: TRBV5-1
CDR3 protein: CASNTGDFNEKLFF
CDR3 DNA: TGCGCCAGCAACACGGGGGATTTCAATGAAAAACTGTTTTTT

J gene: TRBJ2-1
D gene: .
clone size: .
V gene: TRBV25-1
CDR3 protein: CATHQGGVYNEQFF
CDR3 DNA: TGTGCCACCCACCAGGGGGGGGTCTACAATGAGCAGTTCTTC

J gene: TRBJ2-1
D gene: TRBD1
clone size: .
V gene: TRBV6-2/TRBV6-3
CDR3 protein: CASSSPPGTGVYNEQFF
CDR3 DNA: TGTGCCAGCAGTTCACCCCCCGGGACAGGGGTTTACAATGAGCAGTTCTTC